This entry is about one T cell receptor (beta chain). Antigen unknown. Libraries were prepared by immunoSEQ multiplex PCR; TCRdb keeps only in-frame clonotypes and omits some of them. The sample records fewer than 5,000 clones, about 32% being singletons. This sample was included in a study of T cells in localized non-small cell lung cancer. V shed 4 bases and J shed 0 bases, with 12 bases lying between them. Germline CDR1 reads LNHDA; CDR2 reads SQIVND (reference sequence). The CDR3 is 15 amino acids. Whole-study findings and limits: Tumor trailed uninvolved adjacent lung in T cell clonality, which peaked there. Adjacent lung held a median roughly 60 of the top 100 tumor clones. Heterogeneity remains possible, as sequencing covered one tumor region only.

The chain employs TRBV19 and TRBJ1-1, with D possibly being TRBD1 (5 bases). This TCR derives from a woman aged 35-75 years with stage II squamous cell lung carcinoma. Material: lung tumor tissue, obtained before any cancer treatment. For the CDR3, the DNA is TGTGCCAGTAGTAGATGGGACGGTATGAACACTGAAGCTTTCTTT. It yields the protein CASSRWDGMNTEAFF.